This T cell receptor (beta chain) originates from a study of T cell repertoires in cytomegalovirus infection. Looking at the study overall: It can be stated that public TCR beta signatures indicated CMV infection as well as a matching HLA type.

This clonotype was recorded many times. Its target is not known. TCRdb processed the reads anew with MiXCR; each CDR3 protein has one entry. The table includes about 320,000 distinct CDR3 sequences, approximately 9.5% detected once. Study outcomes and limitations: Identification of carriers of CMV plus the relevant HLA was performed using cumulative public TCR beta family frequency. Within the response measured ex vivo, HLA-C-restricted CMV-specific TCR beta clonotypes were dominant.

Trimming removed 5 bases from V and 0 bases from J, with 11 bases in between. The CDR3 has 15 residues. The sequenced sample was PBMCs. The gene calls are TRBV12-3 or TRBV12-4 and TRBJ2-1, with unresolved D. This TCR was recovered from a human donor in good health (CMV status not recorded). Some clones in this sample may be carry-over from other donors' samples. CDR3 DNA sequence: TGTGCCAGCAGTATAACCTCAAGCTCCTACAATGAGCAGTTCTTC. This sequence encodes CASSITSSSYNEQFF.